The clone carrying this TCR beta chain has at least ten counts. No antigen is known for it. The sample belongs to a study of radiotherapy plus CTLA-4 blockade in lung cancer. Overall study findings and caveats: The study found tumor-derived TCR clones expanded in blood after radiotherapy plus ipilimumab. Early clone dynamics of blood T cells, plus interferon-beta, reportedly predicted response best.

Patients with chemo-refractory metastatic non-small-cell lung cancer received focal radiation plus CTLA-4 blockade with ipilimumab. Generated by immunoSEQ multiplex PCR, the TCRdb table keeps only in-frame clones and is missing some. The profile shows about 43,000 clones, approximately 67% of them singletons. V lost 2 bases and J lost 6, with 10 bases in between. Germline CDR1 SGHTA, CDR2 FQGTGA. This CDR3 is 13 amino acids long. V gene TRBV7-3 combines with J gene TRBJ1-1; D is ambiguous. The receptor was isolated from a human donor with non-small cell lung cancer who had a partial response to radiotherapy plus ipilimumab. The sample was peripheral blood, taken from a patient treated with radiotherapy plus ipilimumab. CDR3: CASSLVVRSEAFF. CDR3 in DNA: TGTGCCAGCAGCTTAGTAGTCCGGTCTGAAGCTTTCTTT.